These 30 T cell receptor beta chains originate from one sample sequenced in a study of vaccination effects on CD4 cells after COVID-19. Expansion of antigen-specific CD4+ T cells with viral peptide pools was carried out by the ViraFEST assay before sequencing. Culturing for approximately 10 days preceded CD4+ T cell isolation. Their antigen targets remain unknown. Sequenced by immunoSEQ multiplex PCR; TCRdb stores in-frame clones only, minus some. The sample records under 65,000 clones, around 75% being singletons. The input for sequencing was CD4+ T cells from PBMCs cultured with HCoV-229E spike peptides, taken before COVID-19 vaccination. Source of these receptors: a human donor who received a COVID-19 vaccine.

The gene calls are TRBV7-3 and TRBJ2-3, with 12 bases identical to TRBD2. Unmatched junction bases numbered 12, after V lost 5 bases and J lost 0 bases. Germline CDR1 reads SGHTA; CDR2 reads FQGTGA. The CDR3 contains 19 residues. The CDR3 DNA is TGTGCCAGCAGCCCTGGACTAGCGGGGCGCCCGGGGAGCACAGATACGCAGTATTTT. Protein: CASSPGLAGRPGSTDTQYF. The whole variable domain, remainder taken from reference TRBV7-3 and TRBJ2-3, is GAGVSQTPSNKVTEKGKYVELRCDPISGHTALYWYRQSLGQGPEFLIYFQGTGAADDSGLPNDRFFAVRPEGSVSTLKIQRTERGDSAVYLCASSPGLAGRPGSTDTQYFGPGTRLTVL.

The chain couples TRBV12-3 or TRBV12-4 to TRBJ1-5; D possibly corresponds to TRBD1 (5 bases). This CDR3 is built from 13 residues. Between the trimmed V and J ends, which lost 6 bases and 10 bases, there was a span of 16 bases. The CDR3 DNA follows: TGTGCCAGCAGACGGACGGTCGGGGACCCCCAGCATTTT. Encoded protein: CASRRTVGDPQHF.

The V call is TRBV6-5, the J call TRBJ1-5; the D gene is possibly TRBD1 (5 bases). V was shortened by 5 bases and J by 0 bases, with 11 bases between the two germline ends. Germline V lookup: CDR1 MNHEY, CDR2 SVGAGI. The CDR3 is 15 amino acids. CDR3 DNA: TGTGCCAGCAGTCCCGGGACCCCTAGCAATCAGCCCCAGCATTTT. It codes for CASSPGTPSNQPQHF.

This chain joins TRBV27 and TRBJ2-5; D is possibly TRBD2 (6 bases). The CDR3 has 15 residues. Trimming took 0 bases from V and 5 from J, leaving 13 bases between them. Germline V gene sequence: CDR1 MNHEY, CDR2 SMNVEV (reference sequence). CDR3 region: CASSLSLRGRETQYF. DNA for the CDR3: TGTGCCAGCAGTTTATCCCTCCGGGGGAGGGAGACCCAGTACTTC.

This chain connects TRBV5-6 to TRBJ2-2; 8 bases align to TRBD1. The germline CDR1 and CDR2 sequences are SGHDT and YYEEEE. This CDR3 has 19 residues. J was trimmed by 3 bases and V by 2 bases; bases with no gene match: 15. CDR3 sequence: CASSLNPIRQGLDTGELFF. DNA of the CDR3: TGTGCCAGCAGCTTAAACCCCATCCGACAGGGGTTGGACACCGGGGAGCTGTTTTTT.

This chain uses TRBV5-1 with TRBJ1-1; TRBD1 agrees at 7 bases. With V trimmed by 2 bases and J by 1 base, 2 bases remained unmatched. Germline values: CDR1 SGHRS, CDR2 YFSETQ. The CDR3 sequence is 14 residues long. CDR3 DNA sequence: TGCGCCAGCAGCTTACAGGGGCCGAACACTGAAGCTTTCTTT. It is translated as CASSLQGPNTEAFF.

The genes are TRBV28 and TRBJ2-2; TRBD1 matches at 8 bases. CDR3 length: 15 amino acids. V gave up 3 bases and J gave up 9 bases; unmatched junction bases: 9. CDR1 is MDHEN, CDR2 SYDVKM, per germline. CDR3 in amino acids: CASSLPGGDLRELFF. The CDR3 nucleotides read TGTGCCAGCAGTTTGCCAGGGGGCGACCTCCGGGAGCTGTTTTTT.

The chain uses TRBV19 and TRBJ2-5, with D unclear. This CDR3 is built from 17 residues. V lost 3 bases and J lost 0, with 17 bases in between. Per the germline V gene, CDR1 is LNHDA and CDR2 is SQIVND (reference sequence). CDR3 amino acids: CASSIGVQIPNQETQYF. The DNA for the CDR3 is TGTGCCAGTAGTATCGGCGTCCAGATCCCAAACCAAGAGACCCAGTACTTC.

The gene calls are TRBV29-1 and TRBJ2-3; 7 bases align to TRBD2. The CDR3 consists of 16 residues. Germline V CDR1 and CDR2: SQVTM, ANQGSEA. The trim removed 3 bases at V and 2 bases at J, leaving 11 bases unmatched. The CDR3 sequence: CSVELSPSGPTDTQYF. CDR3 bases: TGCAGCGTTGAGTTGTCGCCTAGCGGACCCACAGATACGCAGTATTTT.

This chain uses TRBV5-4 with TRBJ1-2, with TRBD1 matching over 7 bases. CDR1 SGHNT and CDR2 YYREEE come from the germline V gene (reference sequence). The CDR3 runs 14 residues. V shed 0 bases and J 8 bases; nucleotides not matched to a gene: 7. As DNA, the CDR3 is TGTGCCAGCAGCTTGGGACAGGGCCCGGAAGGCTACACCTTC. Its translation is CASSLGQGPEGYTF. The variable domain in full, with the rest retrieved from reference TRBV5-4 and TRBJ1-2, is ETGVTQSPTHLIKTRGQQVTLRCSSQSGHNTVSWYQQALGQGPQFIFQYYREEENGRGNFPPRFSGLQFPNYSSELNVNALELDDSALYLCASSLGQGPEGYTFGSGTRLTVV.

The chain couples TRBV5-5 to TRBJ2-2; 8 bases line up with TRBD2. This CDR3 contains 15 residues. With V trimmed by 2 bases and J by 6 bases, 6 bases remained unmatched. Germline assignment: CDR1 SGHKS and CDR2 YYEKEE (reference sequence). CDR3 in amino acids: CASSFLVRGAGELFF. Here the CDR3 DNA reads TGTGCCAGCAGCTTCTTGGTGCGGGGGGCCGGGGAGCTGTTTTTT.

The chain joins TRBV3-1 (or the pseudogene TRBV3-2) to TRBJ2-5, with a possible D match to TRBD2 (5 bases). There are 16 residues in the CDR3. Germline lookup yields CDR1 LGHDT and CDR2 YNNKEL (reference sequence). V was trimmed by 2 bases and J by 4 bases, leaving 17 bases between them. The CDR3 DNA is TGTGCCAGCAGCCAAAGGGCACTAGAGAAAGGAGAGACCCAGTACTTC. Translating gives CASSQRALEKGETQYF.

This chain connects TRBV4-1 to TRBJ1-2; maybe TRBD1 (5 bases). Between the trimmed V and J ends, which lost 6 bases and 0 bases, there was a span of 17 bases. Germline CDR1 and CDR2: MGHRA and YSYEKL. The CDR3 is 16 residues long. DNA of the CDR3: TGCGCCAGCAGACTCCCCGGGACCGGGACTAACTATGGCTACACCTTC. It yields the protein CASRLPGTGTNYGYTF.

The J gene is TRBJ1-5, the V gene TRBV24-1; D possibly corresponds to TRBD1 (6 bases). Germline CDR1 is KGHDR and CDR2 is SFDVKD. The V and J ends lost 7 bases and 7 bases respectively, with 16 bases between them. This CDR3 has 14 residues. Here the CDR3 reads CATSQGLGTQPQHF. In nucleotides, the CDR3 is TGTGCCACCAGCCAGGGGTTGGGTACGCAGCCCCAGCATTTT.

The chain carries TRBV28 and TRBJ2-1; 10 bases align to TRBD1. Looked up from germline, CDR1 is MDHEN and CDR2 is SYDVKM. The CDR3 length is 14 residues. The V segment lost 7 bases and the J segment 7 bases; nucleotides outside the gene matches: 7. CDR3 loop: CASNRDRGLNEQFF. CDR3 nucleotides: TGTGCCAGCAACCGGGACAGGGGTCTAAATGAGCAGTTCTTC.

The V call is TRBV12-3 or TRBV12-4, the J call TRBJ1-3; D remains unclear. V gave up 5 bases and J gave up 5 bases, with 4 bases separating them. The CDR3 length is 11 residues. The CDR3 loop is CASSRRNTIYF. CDR3 DNA: TGTGCCAGCAGTCGGAGAAACACCATATATTTT.

The chain joins TRBV2 to TRBJ2-7; TRBD2 agrees at 9 bases. Germline lookup yields CDR1 SNHLY and CDR2 FYNNEI. The V segment lost 6 bases and the J segment 2 bases; nucleotides outside the gene matches: 11. The CDR3 has 16 residues. The CDR3 coding sequence is TGTGCCAGCAGAGAAAAACCTAGCGGGGATACCTACGAGCAGTACGTC. Protein product: CASREKPSGDTYEQYV.

The rearrangement joins TRBV5-1 to TRBJ2-7, with D tentatively TRBD2 (5 bases). This CDR3 has 13 residues. Germline CDR1 reads SGHRS; CDR2 reads YFSETQ. Trimming took off 4 bases at V and 0 bases at J, with 8 bases between the two ends. This chain's CDR3 is CASSLGSSYEQYV. CDR3 nucleotide sequence: TGCGCCAGCAGCCTTGGGAGCTCCTACGAGCAGTACGTC.

The chain links TRBV7-8 to TRBJ2-3, with D perhaps TRBD2 (6 bases). V lost 6 bases and J lost 1, with 11 bases in between. The CDR3 is 14 amino acids. Germline V gene lookup returns CDR1 SGHVS and CDR2 FQNEAQ. The CDR3, as DNA: TGTGCCAGCAGGGCGGCGGGACGCACAGATACGCAGTATTTT. Translation gives CASRAAGRTDTQYF. Full variable domain (missing parts from reference TRBV7-8 and TRBJ2-3): GAGVSQSPRYKVAKRGQDVALRCDPISGHVSLFWYQQALGQGPEFLTYFQNEAQLDKSGLPSDRFFAERPEGSVSTLKIQRTQQEDSAVYLCASRAAGRTDTQYFGPGTRLTVL.

This sequence joins TRBV4-1 and TRBJ1-5, with TRBD1 matching 11 bases. This CDR3 is built from 13 residues. V trimming: 4 bases; J trimming: 7 bases; junction bases outside the gene matches: 0. Germline CDR1 is MGHRA and CDR2 is YSYEKL. The CDR3 region is CASSRDRGQPQHF. The DNA of the CDR3 is TGCGCCAGCAGCCGGGACAGGGGGCAGCCCCAGCATTTT.

V and J are TRBV2 and TRBJ1-2; 9 positions match TRBD1. The V gene's germline CDR1 is SNHLY and CDR2 FYNNEI. The CDR3 loop spans 14 amino acids. After removal of 7 bases from V and 5 bases from J, the junction contained 8 bases not matched to a gene. CDR3 sequence (DNA): TGTGCCAGCACTGGACAGGGGTCCCATTATGGCTACACCTTC. This encodes CASTGQGSHYGYTF.

The chain joins TRBV5-1 to TRBJ1-1, with 8 positions matching TRBD1. Germline CDR1 is SGHRS and CDR2 is YFSETQ. The V and J ends lost 0 bases and 4 bases, in that order; junction bases with no gene match: 5. The CDR3 totals 15 residues. In nucleotides, the CDR3 is TGCGCCAGCAGCTTGGACCGCACAGGGGGCACTGAAGCTTTCTTT. Protein product: CASSLDRTGGTEAFF.

This clone was counted a single time. The chain carries TRBV6-1 and TRBJ2-7, with TRBD1 as a possible D gene (5 bases). The V end was cut by 1 base, the J end by 7 bases, with 17 bases between. Germline CDR1 MNHNS, CDR2 SASEGT. The CDR3 has 15 amino acids. The CDR3 here is CASSEEDRQGREQYV. The CDR3 DNA reads as TGTGCCAGCAGTGAAGAGGATCGGCAGGGCCGGGAGCAGTACGTC.

The J gene is TRBJ2-5, the V gene TRBV19; TRBD1 matches at 7 bases. CDR3 length: 12 amino acids. Germline-derived CDR1 and CDR2 are LNHDA and SQIVND (reference sequence). Trimming cost V 9 bases and J 7 bases; bases outside gene matches: 8. Here the CDR3 DNA reads TGTGCCAGCGGGACAGCCTTAGGGACCCAGTACTTC. The encoded protein is CASGTALGTQYF.

This rearrangement joins TRBV19 to TRBJ1-2, with D possibly being TRBD1 (5 bases). Germline CDR1 and CDR2: LNHDA and SQIVND (reference sequence). V was pared by 0 bases and J by 8 bases, with 19 bases between. This CDR3 comprises 16 residues. CDR3 in amino acids: CASSIDEGPQMRGYTF. The CDR3 DNA follows: TGTGCCAGTAGTATAGATGAGGGACCCCAAATGCGGGGCTACACCTTC. Together with reference TRBV19 and TRBJ1-2, the CDR3 gives the full variable domain: DGGITQSPKYLFRKEGQNVTLSCEQNLNHDAMYWYRQDPGQGLRLIYYSQIVNDFQKGDIAEGYSVSREKKESFPLTVTSAQKNPTAFYLCASSIDEGPQMRGYTFGSGTRLTVV.

The genes are TRBV13 and TRBJ2-2, with 10 bases aligning to TRBD2. The ends lost 2 bases at V and 6 bases at J; junction bases unmatched: 6. CDR1 is PRHDT, CDR2 FYEKMQ, per germline (reference sequence). The length of the CDR3 is 16 residues. CDR3 sequence: CASSLWLAGDAGELFF. As DNA, the CDR3 is TGTGCCAGCAGCTTATGGCTAGCGGGGGATGCCGGGGAGCTGTTTTTT.

This clone has a handful of counts. The V call is TRBV18, the J call TRBJ2-3; D not resolved. V shed 3 bases and J shed 2 bases, with 12 bases lying between them. Per germline, CDR1 KGHSH and CDR2 LQKENI. The CDR3 sequence is 15 residues long. The CDR3 protein is CASSPSLQITDTQYF. DNA of the CDR3: TGTGCCAGCTCACCCTCGCTACAGATCACAGATACGCAGTATTTT.

The CDR3 reads CASSLVWGAENIQYF. As DNA, the CDR3 is TGTGCCAGCAGCTTAGTCTGGGGGGCGGAAAACATTCAGTACTTC. V and J are TRBV7-2 and TRBJ2-4; either TRBD1 or TRBD2 may supply D (6 bases each). The V gene's germline CDR1 is SGHTA and CDR2 FQGNSA. This CDR3 contains 15 residues. Between the trimmed V and J ends, which lost 1 base and 5 bases, there was a span of 12 bases.

V is TRBV6-2 or TRBV6-3 and J is TRBJ1-4, with D tentatively TRBD1 (6 bases). Germline CDR1 is MNHEY and CDR2 is SVGEGT. Trimming pared 2 bases from V and 0 bases from J, leaving 13 bases between. The length of the CDR3 is 17 residues. The CDR3 DNA reads as TGTGCCAGCAGTTACGGACAGAACCCACCAACTAATGAAAAACTGTTTTTT. Translating gives CASSYGQNPPTNEKLFF.

This sequence joins TRBV28 and TRBJ2-3, with D maybe TRBD1 (5 bases). This CDR3 is built from 17 residues. The V end lost 5 bases, the J end lost 0 bases, and 18 bases lay between the germline ends. Germline V gives CDR1 MDHEN, CDR2 SYDVKM. CDR3 sequence reads: CASSPLRGRSSTDTQYF. The CDR3 coding sequence is TGTGCCAGCAGTCCACTTAGGGGAAGGAGTAGCACAGATACGCAGTATTTT.